This TCR beta chain was identified during a study of cytomegalovirus exposure and HLA in healthy donors. Broader study findings: According to an earlier analysis, most TCR beta V segments yielded productive rearrangements about 87% or about 30% of the time.

Concerning this clone: Its antigen is not identified.

The PCR used 60 Vbeta and 13 Jbeta primers. TCRdb keeps only in-frame clones here, not all; method: immunoSEQ multiplex PCR. The sample has about 160,000 clones; 80% are singletons. This CDR3 is built from 14 residues. The germline CDR1 and CDR2 sequences are SEHNR and FQNEAQ (reference sequence). V was clipped by 1 base and J by 1 base, with 8 bases between them. The sample comprised PBMCs. The origin of this receptor is a man aged 30 to 39 in good health and CMV-seronegative. This chain connects TRBV7-9 to TRBJ2-7; a weak D match, TRBD1 (5 bases). The CDR3 nucleotides are TGTGCCAGCAGCTTAGTAGGGGCGTCCTACGAGCAGTACTTC. Amino acids: CASSLVGASYEQYF. The whole variable domain, filled in from reference TRBV7-9 and TRBJ2-7, reads DTGVSQNPRHKITKRGQNVTFRCDPISEHNRLYWYRQTLGQGPEFLTYFQNEAQLEKSRLLSDRFSAERPKGSFSTLEIQRTEQGDSAMYLCASSLVGASYEQYFGPGTRLTVT.